This passage covers 14 T cell receptor beta chains from one sample sequenced in a study of blood T cell repertoires in COVID-19. Assay used: immunoSEQ multiplex PCR; TCRdb lists only in-frame clones, some missing. In the table there are more than 300,000 clones, around 86% of which are singletons. Sequenced material: peripheral blood. These receptors originate from a woman aged 50 to 60 with COVID-19, enrolled during active disease.

The chain is built from TRBV4-2 and TRBJ2-1, with 10 bases lining up with TRBD2. CDR1 and CDR2 (germline): LGHNA, YNFKEQ. The length of the CDR3 is 18 residues. V lost 1 base, J lost 4 bases, and 10 bases stayed unmatched. The CDR3 protein is CASSQGTVTSGAYNEQFF. For the CDR3, the DNA is TGTGCCAGCAGCCAAGGGACAGTAACTAGCGGGGCATACAATGAGCAGTTCTTC.

This clone was seen more than once but under ten times. The chain has TRBV6-5 and TRBJ1-5; D ambiguous. There are 15 residues in the CDR3. V was shortened by 2 bases and J by 2 bases, with 10 bases between the two germline ends. Germline CDR1 reads MNHEY; CDR2 reads SVGAGI. For the CDR3, the DNA is TGTGCCAGCAGTTACGGTCCGGGTGGCAATCAGCCCCAGCATTTT. Translated, it gives CASSYGPGGNQPQHF.

V and J are TRBV10-3 and TRBJ2-1, with TRBD1 matching over 7 bases. Germline V gene lookup returns CDR1 ENHRY and CDR2 SYGVKD. This CDR3 has 15 amino acids. The V gene end was trimmed by 4 bases and the J gene end by 5 bases; junction bases not matched to a gene: 8. This chain's CDR3 is CAISVPGQSDNEQFF. Here the CDR3 DNA reads TGTGCCATCAGTGTGCCGGGACAGTCGGACAATGAGCAGTTCTTC.

This clone was observed once. The chain employs TRBV7-6 and TRBJ2-2; 7 bases match TRBD2. This CDR3 spans 16 amino acids. J was trimmed by 1 base and V by 2 bases; bases with no gene match: 4. Germline values: CDR1 SGHVS, CDR2 FNYEAQ. CDR3 nucleotides: TGTGCCAGCAGCTTATACACGGGAGGGAACACCGGGGAGCTGTTTTTT. This gives the protein CASSLYTGGNTGELFF.

V gene TRBV7-9 combines with J gene TRBJ2-5, with unresolved D. Trimming removed 1 base at V and 5 bases at J, with 8 bases between. Germline V CDR1 and CDR2: SEHNR, FQNEAQ (reference sequence). This CDR3 region has 13 residues. CDR3 sequence (DNA): TGTGCCAGCAGCTTAGGCCACTCGGAGACCCAGTACTTC. This translates into CASSLGHSETQYF.

This clone turned up a few times. J is TRBJ2-5 and V is TRBV5-1, with 7 bases identical to TRBD2. J gave up 0 bases and V 6 bases, and 8 bases lay outside the gene matches. CDR3 size: 15 residues. From germline, CDR1 is SGHRS and CDR2 YFSETQ. CDR3 in DNA: TGCGCCAGCACCTCAAGCGGGGCTTACCAAGAGACCCAGTACTTC. It specifies CASTSSGAYQETQYF.

The chain is built from TRBV19 and TRBJ1-2; TRBD1 might be the D (6 bases). The germline V gene has CDR1 LNHDA and CDR2 SQIVND (reference sequence). The CDR3 runs to 17 residues. With 3 bases removed from V and 4 bases from J, the gap between germline ends came to 21 bases. CDR3 residues: CASSIRTVDIPFYGYTF. CDR3 sequence (DNA): TGTGCCAGTAGTATTAGGACAGTTGATATTCCCTTCTATGGCTACACCTTC.

The V call is TRBV9, the J call TRBJ2-5, with D unclear. This CDR3 is 12 amino acids long. Trimming took off 4 bases at V and 5 bases at J, with 9 bases between the two ends. The germline gives CDR1 SGDLS, CDR2 YYNGEE. In nucleotides, the CDR3 is TGTGCCAGCAGCACCCCCGGGGAGACCCAGTACTTC. As protein: CASSTPGETQYF.

The chain joins TRBV6-6 to TRBJ2-7, with 11 positions matching TRBD2. J lost 0 bases, V lost 5 bases, and 3 bases had no gene match. The CDR3 runs to 15 residues. CDR1 is MNHNY, CDR2 SVGAGI, per germline (reference sequence). CDR3 amino acids: CASSATSGGSYEQYF. The DNA for the CDR3 is TGTGCCAGCAGTGCCACTAGCGGGGGCTCCTACGAGCAGTACTTC.

V and J are TRBV3-1 (or the pseudogene TRBV3-2) and TRBJ1-2; no firm D call. Germline CDR1 and CDR2: LGHDT and YNNKEL (reference sequence). This CDR3 is built from 15 residues. Between the trimmed V and J ends, which lost 1 base and 4 bases, there was a span of 13 bases. The CDR3: CASSQALGGSYGYTF. CDR3 DNA: TGTGCCAGCAGCCAAGCTCTAGGCGGGAGCTATGGCTACACCTTC.

The chain uses TRBV7-9 and TRBJ2-4; D is perhaps TRBD1 (6 bases). Trimming removed 5 bases from V and 6 bases from J, with 11 bases in between. CDR1 is SEHNR, CDR2 FQNEAQ, per germline (reference sequence). The CDR3 covers 13 residues. The CDR3 sequence: CASSRQEGNIQYF. Written as DNA, the CDR3 is TGTGCCAGCAGCCGACAGGAAGGAAACATTCAGTACTTC.

The V gene is TRBV18, the J gene TRBJ1-1, with D hard to call. V shed 4 bases and J shed 1 base, with 10 bases lying between them. The CDR3 loop spans 14 amino acids. Germline-derived CDR1 and CDR2 are KGHSH and LQKENI. The CDR3 sequence: CASSLGSPNTEAFF. In DNA, the CDR3 is TGTGCCAGCTCACTCGGGTCACCGAACACTGAAGCTTTCTTT.

The chain uses TRBV19 and TRBJ1-5; TRBD1 might be the D (6 bases). This CDR3 comprises 14 residues. With 3 bases removed from V and 4 bases from J, the gap between germline ends came to 10 bases. Germline assignment: CDR1 LNHDA and CDR2 SQIVND (reference sequence). CDR3 in DNA: TGTGCCAGTAGTATCCTACAGGGTAATCAGCCCCAGCATTTT. This codes for CASSILQGNQPQHF.

This clone appeared once. The rearrangement joins TRBV6-5 to TRBJ2-3; the match to TRBD1 covers 7 bases. The germline CDR1 and CDR2 sequences are MNHEY and SVGAGI. The CDR3 covers 16 residues. Germline trimming cut 0 bases from V and 4 bases from J; bases unmatched to any gene: 7. The CDR3 reads CASSYSTGSVADTQYF. The CDR3, as DNA: TGTGCCAGCAGTTACTCGACAGGGAGCGTGGCAGATACGCAGTATTTT.